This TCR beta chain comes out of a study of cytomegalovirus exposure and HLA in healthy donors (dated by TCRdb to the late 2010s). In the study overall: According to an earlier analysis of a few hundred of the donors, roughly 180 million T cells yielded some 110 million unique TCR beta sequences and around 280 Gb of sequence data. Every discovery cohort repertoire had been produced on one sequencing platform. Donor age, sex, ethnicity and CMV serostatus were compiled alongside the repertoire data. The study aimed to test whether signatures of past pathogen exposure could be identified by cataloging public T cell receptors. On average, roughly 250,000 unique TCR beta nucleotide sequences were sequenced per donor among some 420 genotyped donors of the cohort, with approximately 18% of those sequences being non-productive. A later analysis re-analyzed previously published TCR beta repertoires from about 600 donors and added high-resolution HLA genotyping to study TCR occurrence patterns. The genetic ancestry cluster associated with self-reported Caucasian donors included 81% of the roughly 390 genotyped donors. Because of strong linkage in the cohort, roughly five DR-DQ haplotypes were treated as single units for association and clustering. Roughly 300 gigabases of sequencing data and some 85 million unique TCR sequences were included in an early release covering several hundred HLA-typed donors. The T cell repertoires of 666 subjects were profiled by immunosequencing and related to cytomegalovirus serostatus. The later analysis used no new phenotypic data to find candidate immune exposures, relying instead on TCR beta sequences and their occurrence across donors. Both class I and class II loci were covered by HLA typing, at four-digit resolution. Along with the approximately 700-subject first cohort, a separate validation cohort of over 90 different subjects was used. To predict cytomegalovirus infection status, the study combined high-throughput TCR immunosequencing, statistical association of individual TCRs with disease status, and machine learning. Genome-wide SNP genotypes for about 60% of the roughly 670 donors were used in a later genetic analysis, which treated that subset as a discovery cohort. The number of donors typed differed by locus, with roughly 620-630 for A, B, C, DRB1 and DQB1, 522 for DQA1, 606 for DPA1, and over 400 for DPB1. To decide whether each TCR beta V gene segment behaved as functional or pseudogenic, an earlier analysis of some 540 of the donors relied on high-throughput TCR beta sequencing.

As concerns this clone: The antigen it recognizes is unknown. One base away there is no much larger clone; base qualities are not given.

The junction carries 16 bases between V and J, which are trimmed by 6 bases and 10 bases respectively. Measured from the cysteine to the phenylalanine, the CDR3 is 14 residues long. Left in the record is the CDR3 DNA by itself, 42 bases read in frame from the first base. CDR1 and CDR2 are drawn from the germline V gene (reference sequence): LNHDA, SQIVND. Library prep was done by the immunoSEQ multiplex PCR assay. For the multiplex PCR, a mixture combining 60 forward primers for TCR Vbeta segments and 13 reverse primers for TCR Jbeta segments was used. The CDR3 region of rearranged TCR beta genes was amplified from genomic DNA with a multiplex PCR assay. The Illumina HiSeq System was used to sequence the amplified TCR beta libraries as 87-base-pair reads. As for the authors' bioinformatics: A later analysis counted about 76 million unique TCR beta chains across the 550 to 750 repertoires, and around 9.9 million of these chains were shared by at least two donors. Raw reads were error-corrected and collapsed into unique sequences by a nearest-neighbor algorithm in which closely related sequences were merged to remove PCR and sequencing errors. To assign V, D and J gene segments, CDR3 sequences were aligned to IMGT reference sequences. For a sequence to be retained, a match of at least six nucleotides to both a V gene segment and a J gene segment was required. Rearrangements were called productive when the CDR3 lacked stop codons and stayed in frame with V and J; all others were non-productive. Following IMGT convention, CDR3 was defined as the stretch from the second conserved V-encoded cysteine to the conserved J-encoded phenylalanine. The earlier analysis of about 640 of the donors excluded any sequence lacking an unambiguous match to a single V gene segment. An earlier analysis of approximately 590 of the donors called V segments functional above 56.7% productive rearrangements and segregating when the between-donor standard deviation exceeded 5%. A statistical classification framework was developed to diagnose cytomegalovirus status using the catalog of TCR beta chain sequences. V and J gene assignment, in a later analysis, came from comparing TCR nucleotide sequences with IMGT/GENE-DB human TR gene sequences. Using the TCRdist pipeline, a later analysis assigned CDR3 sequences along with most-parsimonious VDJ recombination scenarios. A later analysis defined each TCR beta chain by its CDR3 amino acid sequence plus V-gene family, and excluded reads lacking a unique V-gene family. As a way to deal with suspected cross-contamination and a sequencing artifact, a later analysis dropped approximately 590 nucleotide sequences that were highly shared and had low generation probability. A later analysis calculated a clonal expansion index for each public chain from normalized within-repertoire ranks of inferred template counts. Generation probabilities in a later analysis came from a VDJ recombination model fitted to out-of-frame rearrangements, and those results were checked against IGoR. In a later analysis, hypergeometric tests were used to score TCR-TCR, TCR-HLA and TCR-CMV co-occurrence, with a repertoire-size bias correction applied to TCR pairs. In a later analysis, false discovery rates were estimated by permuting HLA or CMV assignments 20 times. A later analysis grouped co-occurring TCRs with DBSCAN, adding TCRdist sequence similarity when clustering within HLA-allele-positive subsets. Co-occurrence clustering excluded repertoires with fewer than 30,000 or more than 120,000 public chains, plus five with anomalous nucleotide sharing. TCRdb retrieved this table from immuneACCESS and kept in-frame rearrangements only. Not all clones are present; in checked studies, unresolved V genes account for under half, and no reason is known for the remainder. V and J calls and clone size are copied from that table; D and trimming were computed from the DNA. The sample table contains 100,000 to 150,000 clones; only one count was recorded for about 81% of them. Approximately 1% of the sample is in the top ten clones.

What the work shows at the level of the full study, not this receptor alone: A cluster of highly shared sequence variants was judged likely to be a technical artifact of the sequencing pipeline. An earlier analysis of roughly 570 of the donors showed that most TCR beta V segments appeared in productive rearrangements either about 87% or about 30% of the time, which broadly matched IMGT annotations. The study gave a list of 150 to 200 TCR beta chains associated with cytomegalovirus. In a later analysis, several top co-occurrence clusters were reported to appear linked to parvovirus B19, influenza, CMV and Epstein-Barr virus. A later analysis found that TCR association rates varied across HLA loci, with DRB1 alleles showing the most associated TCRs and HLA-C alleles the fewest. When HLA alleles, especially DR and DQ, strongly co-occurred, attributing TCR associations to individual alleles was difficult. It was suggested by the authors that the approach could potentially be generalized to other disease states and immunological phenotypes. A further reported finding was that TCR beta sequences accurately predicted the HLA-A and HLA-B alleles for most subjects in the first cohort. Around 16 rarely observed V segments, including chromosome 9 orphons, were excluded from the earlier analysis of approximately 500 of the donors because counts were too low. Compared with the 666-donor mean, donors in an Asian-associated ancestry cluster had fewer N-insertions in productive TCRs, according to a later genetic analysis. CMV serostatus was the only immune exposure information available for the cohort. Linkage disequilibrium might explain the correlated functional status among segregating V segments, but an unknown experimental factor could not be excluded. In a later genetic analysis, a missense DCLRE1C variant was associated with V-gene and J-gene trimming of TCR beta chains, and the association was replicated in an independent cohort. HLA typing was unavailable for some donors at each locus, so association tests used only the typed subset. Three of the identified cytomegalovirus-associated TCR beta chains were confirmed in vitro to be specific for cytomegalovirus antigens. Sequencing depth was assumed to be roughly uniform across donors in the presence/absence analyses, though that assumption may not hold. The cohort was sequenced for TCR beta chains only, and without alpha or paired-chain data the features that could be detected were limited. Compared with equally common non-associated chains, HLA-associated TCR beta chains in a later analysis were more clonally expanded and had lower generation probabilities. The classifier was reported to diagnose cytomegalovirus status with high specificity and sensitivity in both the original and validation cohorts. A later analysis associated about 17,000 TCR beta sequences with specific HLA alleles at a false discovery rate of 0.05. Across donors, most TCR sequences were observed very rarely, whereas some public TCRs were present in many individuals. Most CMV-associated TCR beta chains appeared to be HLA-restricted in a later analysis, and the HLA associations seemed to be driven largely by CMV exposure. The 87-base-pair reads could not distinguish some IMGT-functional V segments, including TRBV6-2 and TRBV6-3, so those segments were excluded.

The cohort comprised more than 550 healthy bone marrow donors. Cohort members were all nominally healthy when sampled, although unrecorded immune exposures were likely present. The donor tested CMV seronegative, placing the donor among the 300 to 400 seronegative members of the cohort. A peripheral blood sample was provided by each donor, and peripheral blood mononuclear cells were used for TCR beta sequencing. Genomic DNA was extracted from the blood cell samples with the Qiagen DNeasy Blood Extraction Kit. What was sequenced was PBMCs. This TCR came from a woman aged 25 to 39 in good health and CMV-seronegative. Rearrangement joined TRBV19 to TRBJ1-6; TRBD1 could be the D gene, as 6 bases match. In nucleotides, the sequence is TGTGCCAGTAGCTACAGGGCCTGGGAGTCACCCCTCCACTTT. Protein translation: CASSYRAWESPLHF. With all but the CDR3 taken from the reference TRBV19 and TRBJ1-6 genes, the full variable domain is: DGGITQSPKYLFRKEGQNVTLSCEQNLNHDAMYWYRQDPGQGLRLIYYSQIVNDFQKGDIAEGYSVSREKKESFPLTVTSAQKNPTAFYLCASSYRAWESPLHFGNGTRLTVT.